These 17 T cell receptor beta chains originate from one sample sequenced in a study of blood T cell repertoires in COVID-19. The data were produced by immunoSEQ multiplex PCR, yet TCRdb's version contains in-frame clones alone and is incomplete. The data hold around 50,000 clones, with roughly 87% observed a single time. Sequencing input: peripheral blood. The receptor source for this set is a man aged 45-65 years with active COVID-19.

The chain joins TRBV7-6 to TRBJ2-2; 7 nucleotides agree with TRBD1. The J segment lost 7 bases and the V segment lost 2 bases, leaving 10 bases of the junction unmatched. The CDR3 sequence is 16 residues long. Germline V gene data show CDR1 as SGHVS and CDR2 as FNYEAQ. The CDR3 DNA follows: TGTGCCAGCAGCTTAATGGTCCAGGGGGAAGTCGGGGAGCTGTTTTTT. Residues: CASSLMVQGEVGELFF. Full variable domain (remainder filled in from reference TRBV7-6 and TRBJ2-2): GAGVSQSPRYKVTKRGQDVALRCDPISGHVSLYWYRQALGQGPEFLTYFNYEAQQDKSGLPNDRFSAERPEGSISTLTIQRTEQRDSAMYRCASSLMVQGEVGELFFGEGSRLTVL.

This clone is a singleton in its sample. V and J are TRBV25-1 and TRBJ1-1; D possibly corresponds to TRBD1 (6 bases). The CDR3 consists of 13 residues. Per the germline V gene, CDR1 is MGHDK and CDR2 is SYGVNS. The ends were cut back, 7 bases at V and 5 bases at J, with 14 bases in the middle. In DNA form, the CDR3 reads TGTGCCAGCACCAGACAGGCGGTAACTGAAGCTTTCTTT. Translation: CASTRQAVTEAFF.

This clone appeared a single time. The chain links TRBV2 to TRBJ2-1; D is ambiguous. Germline CDR1 SNHLY, CDR2 FYNNEI. V was pared by 2 bases and J by 10 bases, with 9 bases between. The CDR3 loop spans 12 amino acids. The CDR3 region has the DNA TGTGCCAGCAGTGAATTAGCATGGGAGCAGTTCTTC. Translating it yields CASSELAWEQFF.

This clone came up once. The chain carries TRBV14 and TRBJ1-1; TRBD1 might be the D (5 bases). Trimming stripped 1 base from V and 3 bases from J, with 12 bases between. The germline gives CDR1 SGHDN, CDR2 FVKESK. The CDR3 covers 15 residues. DNA for the CDR3: TGTGCCAGCAGCCAAGGGTTGGCAGGGTACACTGAAGCTTTCTTT. This encodes CASSQGLAGYTEAFF.

The rearrangement uses TRBV6-1 and TRBJ1-2; 9 positions match TRBD1. The CDR3 is made up of 15 amino acids. With 2 bases clipped from V and 3 bases from J, the junction kept 4 bases outside the gene matches. In germline, CDR1 is MNHNS, CDR2 SASEGT. In nucleotides, the CDR3 is TGTGCCAGCAGTGAACCGGGACAGGGACACTATGGCTACACCTTC. Translating it yields CASSEPGQGHYGYTF.

This clone was seen once. The chain has TRBV29-1 and TRBJ2-1, with 11 bases aligning to TRBD2. The CDR3 runs 14 residues. Germline lookup yields CDR1 SQVTM and CDR2 ANQGSEA. V shed 4 bases, J shed 7 bases, and the junction held 6 bases outside the gene matches. The CDR3 DNA follows: TGCAGCGTTGTGACTAGCGGGAAAGAGAATGAGCAGTTCTTC. It specifies CSVVTSGKENEQFF.

In its sample, this clone was seen a few times. The chain couples TRBV29-1 to TRBJ1-1; D possibly corresponds to TRBD1 (5 bases). The V and J ends lost 7 bases and 3 bases respectively, with 12 bases between them. Germline-derived CDR1 and CDR2 are SQVTM and ANQGSEA. The CDR3 consists of 12 residues. Here the CDR3 reads CSASRGDTEAFF. CDR3 bases: TGCAGCGCCTCCCGGGGGGACACTGAAGCTTTCTTT. Complete variable domain (other parts from reference TRBV29-1 and TRBJ1-1): SAVISQKPSRDICQRGTSLTIQCQVDSQVTMMFWYRQQPGQSLTLIATANQGSEATYESGFVIDKFPISRPNLTFSTLTVSNMSPEDSSIYLCSASRGDTEAFFGQGTRLTVV.

V is TRBV2 and J is TRBJ1-6; 8 bases match TRBD1. J lost 7 bases, V lost 6 bases, and 11 bases had no gene match. CDR1 SNHLY and CDR2 FYNNEI come from the germline V gene. The CDR3 covers 16 residues. CDR3 DNA: TGTGCCAGCAGGCCCAGGGGGCTAAGTGACAATTCACCCCTCCACTTT. Translated: CASRPRGLSDNSPLHF.

The chain combines TRBV28 with TRBJ2-7; 7 nucleotides line up with TRBD1. V was pared by 4 bases and J by 6 bases, with 12 bases of the junction left unmatched. Germline loops: CDR1 MDHEN, CDR2 SYDVKM. The CDR3 is made up of 15 amino acids. The CDR3 loop reads CASSSPGQSPTEQYF. The CDR3 DNA follows: TGTGCCAGCAGTTCTCCGGGACAGTCGCCCACCGAGCAGTACTTC.

The chain carries TRBV5-1 and TRBJ2-5; TRBD1 is a possible D gene (6 bases). Germline values: CDR1 SGHRS, CDR2 YFSETQ. The CDR3 totals 16 residues. Trimming left V 0 bases short and J 5 bases short, with 17 bases between. CDR3 sequence (DNA): TGCGCCAGCAGCTTGGAATCGACAGGACCTATCGAGACCCAGTACTTC. Its protein product is CASSLESTGPIETQYF.

V gene TRBV9 combines with J gene TRBJ2-1; D possibly corresponds to TRBD1 (5 bases). Trimming removed 3 bases from V and 3 bases from J, with 10 bases in between. Germline V gene sequence: CDR1 SGDLS, CDR2 YYNGEE. The CDR3 loop spans 14 amino acids. In DNA form, the CDR3 reads TGTGCCAGCAGCGCATCGACAGTCTACAATGAGCAGTTCTTC. Translated, it gives CASSASTVYNEQFF.

Written as DNA, the CDR3 is TGCGCCAGCAGCCCCCGCCAGGCTAGCGGGGTGGATGAGCAGTTCTTC. It specifies CASSPRQASGVDEQFF. This sequence joins TRBV4-3 and TRBJ2-1, with 9 bases aligning to TRBD2. V was clipped by 4 bases and J by 8 bases; unmatched bases: 12. This CDR3 spans 16 amino acids. Germline V gene sequence: CDR1 LGHNA, CDR2 YSLEER.

V gene TRBV24-1 combines with J gene TRBJ2-5; 8 nucleotides agree with TRBD1. CDR3 size: 18 residues. After removal of 3 bases from V and 1 base from J, the junction contained 12 bases not matched to a gene. The germline V gene encodes CDR1 KGHDR and CDR2 SFDVKD. Here the CDR3 reads CATSDAKGTGPGQETQYF. CDR3 coding DNA: TGTGCCACCAGTGATGCGAAAGGGACAGGACCTGGCCAAGAGACCCAGTACTTC.

The V and J genes are TRBV7-9 and TRBJ2-7, with a weak D call TRBD1 (6 bases). Trimming took off 5 bases at V and 0 bases at J, with 11 bases between the two ends. The CDR3 consists of 14 residues. Germline lookup yields CDR1 SEHNR and CDR2 FQNEAQ (reference sequence). The CDR3 sequence: CASSQGTFSYEQYF. DNA of the CDR3: TGTGCCAGCAGCCAAGGGACATTCTCCTACGAGCAGTACTTC.

The chain has TRBV6-5 and TRBJ1-6; 9 nucleotides align to TRBD1. CDR1 is MNHEY and CDR2 is SVGAGI in the germline V gene. V lost 2 bases, J lost 12 bases, and 8 bases stayed unmatched. The CDR3 consists of 15 residues. CDR3 protein: CASSYVRTGVRPLHF. The CDR3 DNA reads TGTGCCAGCAGTTACGTCAGGACAGGGGTAAGACCCCTCCACTTT.

The chain links TRBV7-2 to TRBJ1-3; 8 positions agree with TRBD1. Looked up from germline, CDR1 is SGHTA and CDR2 is FQGNSA. Germline trimming cut 5 bases from V and 6 bases from J; bases unmatched to any gene: 6. The CDR3 has 14 amino acids. CDR3 nucleotide sequence: TGTGCCAGCAGCGTGACAGGGGCGGCAAACACCATATATTTT. This encodes CASSVTGAANTIYF.

The rearrangement links TRBV19 to TRBJ2-1, with 8 bases matching TRBD1. Germline trimming cut 3 bases from V and 15 bases from J; bases unmatched to any gene: 19. Germline values: CDR1 LNHDA, CDR2 SQIVND (reference sequence). This CDR3 spans 16 amino acids. DNA of the CDR3: TGTGCCAGTAGTATTTCAAACCCCGGACAGGGTGGGATCGGGTTCTTC. It specifies CASSISNPGQGGIGFF.